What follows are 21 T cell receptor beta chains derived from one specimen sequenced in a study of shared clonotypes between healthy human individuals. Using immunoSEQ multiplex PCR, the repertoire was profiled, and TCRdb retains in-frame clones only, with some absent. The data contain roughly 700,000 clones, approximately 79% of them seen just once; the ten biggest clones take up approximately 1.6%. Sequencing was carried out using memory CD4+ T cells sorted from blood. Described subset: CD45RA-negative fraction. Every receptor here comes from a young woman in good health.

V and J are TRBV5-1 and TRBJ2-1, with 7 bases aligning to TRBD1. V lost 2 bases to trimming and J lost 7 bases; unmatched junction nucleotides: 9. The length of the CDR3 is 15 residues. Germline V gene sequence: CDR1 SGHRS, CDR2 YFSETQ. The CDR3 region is CASSLPRDSKNEQFF. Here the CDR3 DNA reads TGCGCCAGCAGCTTACCCCGGGACAGTAAAAATGAGCAGTTCTTC. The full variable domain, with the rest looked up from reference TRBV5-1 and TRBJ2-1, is KAGVTQTPRYLIKTRGQQVTLSCSPISGHRSVSWYQQTPGQGLQFLFEYFSETQRNKGNFPGRFSGRQFSNSRSEMNVSTLELGDSALYLCASSLPRDSKNEQFFGPGTRLTVL.

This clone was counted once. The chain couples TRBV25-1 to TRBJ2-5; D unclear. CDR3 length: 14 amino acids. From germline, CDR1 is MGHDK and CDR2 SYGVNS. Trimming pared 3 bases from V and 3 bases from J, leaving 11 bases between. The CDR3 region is CASSDLGSKETQYF. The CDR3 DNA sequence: TGTGCCAGCAGTGATCTTGGATCGAAAGAGACCCAGTACTTC.

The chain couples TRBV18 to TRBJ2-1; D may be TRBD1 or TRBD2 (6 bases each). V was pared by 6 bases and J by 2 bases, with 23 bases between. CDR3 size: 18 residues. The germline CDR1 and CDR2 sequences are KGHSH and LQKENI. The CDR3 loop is CASSGGLIAGRAYNEQFF. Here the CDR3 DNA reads TGTGCCAGCTCGGGGGGCCTCATAGCAGGTCGAGCCTACAATGAGCAGTTCTTC.

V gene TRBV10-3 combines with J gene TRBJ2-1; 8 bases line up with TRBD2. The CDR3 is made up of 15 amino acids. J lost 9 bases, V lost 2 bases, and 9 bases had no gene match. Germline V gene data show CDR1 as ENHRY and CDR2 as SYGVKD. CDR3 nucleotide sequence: TGTGCCATCAGTGAGACCGGGACTAGTCCCCGTGAGCAGTTCTTC. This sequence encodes CAISETGTSPREQFF.

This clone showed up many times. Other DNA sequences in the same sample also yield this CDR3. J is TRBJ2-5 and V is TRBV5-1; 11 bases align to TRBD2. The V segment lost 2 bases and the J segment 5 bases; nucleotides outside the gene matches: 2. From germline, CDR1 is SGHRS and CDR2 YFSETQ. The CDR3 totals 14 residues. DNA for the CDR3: TGCGCCAGCAGCTTAGGGACTAGCGGCGAGACCCAGTACTTC. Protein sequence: CASSLGTSGETQYF.

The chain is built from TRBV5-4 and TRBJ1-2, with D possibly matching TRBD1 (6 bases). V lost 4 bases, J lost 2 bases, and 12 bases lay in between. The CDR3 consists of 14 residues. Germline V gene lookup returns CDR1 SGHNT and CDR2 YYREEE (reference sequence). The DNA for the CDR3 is TGTGCCAGCAGCGCCTTGACAGGAAACTATGGCTACACCTTC. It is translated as CASSALTGNYGYTF.

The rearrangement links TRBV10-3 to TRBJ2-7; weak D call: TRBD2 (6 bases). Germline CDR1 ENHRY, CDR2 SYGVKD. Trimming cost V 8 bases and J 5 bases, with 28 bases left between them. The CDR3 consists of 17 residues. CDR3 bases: TGTGCCATCGGTCTTGGCCTCAGAAGGGACTCCCCTGACGAGCAGTACTTC. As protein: CAIGLGLRRDSPDEQYF.

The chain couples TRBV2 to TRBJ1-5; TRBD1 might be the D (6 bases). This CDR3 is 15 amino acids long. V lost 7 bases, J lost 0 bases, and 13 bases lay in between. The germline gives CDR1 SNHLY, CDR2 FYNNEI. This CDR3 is CASNYGQYSNQPQHF. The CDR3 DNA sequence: TGTGCCAGCAACTACGGACAGTATAGCAATCAGCCCCAGCATTTT.

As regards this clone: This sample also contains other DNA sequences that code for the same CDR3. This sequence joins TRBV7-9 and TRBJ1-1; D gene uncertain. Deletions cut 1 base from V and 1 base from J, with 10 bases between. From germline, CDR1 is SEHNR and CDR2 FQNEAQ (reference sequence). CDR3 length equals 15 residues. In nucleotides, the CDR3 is TGTGCCAGCAGCTTAGGACGTACAGAGAACACTGAAGCTTTCTTT. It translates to CASSLGRTENTEAFF.

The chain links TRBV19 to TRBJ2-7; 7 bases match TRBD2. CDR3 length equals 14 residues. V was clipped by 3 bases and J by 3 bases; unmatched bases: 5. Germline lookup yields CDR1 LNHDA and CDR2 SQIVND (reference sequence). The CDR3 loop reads CASSITGLVYEQYF. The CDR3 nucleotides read TGTGCCAGTAGTATTACTGGACTAGTCTACGAGCAGTACTTC.

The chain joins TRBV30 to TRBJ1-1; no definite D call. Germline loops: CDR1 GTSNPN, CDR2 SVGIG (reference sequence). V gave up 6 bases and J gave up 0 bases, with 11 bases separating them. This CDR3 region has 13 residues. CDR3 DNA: TGTGCCTGTACACTTTCTGTGAACACTGAAGCTTTCTTT. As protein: CACTLSVNTEAFF. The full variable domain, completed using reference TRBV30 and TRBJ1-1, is SQTIHQWPATLVQPVGSPLSLECTVEGTSNPNLYWYRQAAGRGLQLLFYSVGIGQISSEVPQNLSASRPQDRQFILSSKKLLLSDSGFYLCACTLSVNTEAFFGQGTRLTVV.

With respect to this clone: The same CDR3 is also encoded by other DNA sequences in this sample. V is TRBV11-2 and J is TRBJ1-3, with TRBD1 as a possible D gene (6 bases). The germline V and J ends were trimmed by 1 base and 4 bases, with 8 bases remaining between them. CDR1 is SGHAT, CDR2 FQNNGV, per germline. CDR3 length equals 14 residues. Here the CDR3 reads CASSLAGAGNTIYF. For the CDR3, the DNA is TGTGCCAGCAGCTTAGCAGGGGCCGGAAACACCATATATTTT. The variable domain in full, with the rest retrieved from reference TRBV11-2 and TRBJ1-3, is EAGVAQSPRYKIIEKRQSVAFWCNPISGHATLYWYQQILGQGPKLLIQFQNNGVVDDSQLPKDRFSAERLKGVDSTLKIQPAKLEDSAVYLCASSLAGAGNTIYFGEGSWLTVV.

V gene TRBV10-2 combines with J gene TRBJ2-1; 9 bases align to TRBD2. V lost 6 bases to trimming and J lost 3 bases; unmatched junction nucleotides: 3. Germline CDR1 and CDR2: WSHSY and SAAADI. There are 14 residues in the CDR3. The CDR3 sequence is CASSAGGNYNEQFF. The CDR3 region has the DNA TGCGCCAGCAGCGCGGGGGGGAACTACAATGAGCAGTTCTTC.

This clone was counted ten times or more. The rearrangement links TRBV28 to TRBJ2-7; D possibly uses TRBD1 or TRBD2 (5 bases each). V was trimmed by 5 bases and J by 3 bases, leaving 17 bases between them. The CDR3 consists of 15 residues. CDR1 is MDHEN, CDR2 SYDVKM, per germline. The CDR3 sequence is CASSRGVGLGYEQYF. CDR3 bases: TGTGCCAGCAGTAGAGGGGTGGGCCTGGGCTACGAGCAGTACTTC.

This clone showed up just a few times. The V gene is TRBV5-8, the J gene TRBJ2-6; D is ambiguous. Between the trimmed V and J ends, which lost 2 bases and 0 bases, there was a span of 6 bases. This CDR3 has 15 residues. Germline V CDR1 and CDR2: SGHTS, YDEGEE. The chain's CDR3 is CASSFGHSGANVLTF. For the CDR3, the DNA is TGTGCCAGCAGCTTTGGGCACTCTGGGGCCAACGTCCTGACTTTC.

CDR3 nucleotide sequence: TGTGCCAGCAACAAGAGACAGGGGAGAATGACTGAAGCTTTCTTT. Protein sequence: CASNKRQGRMTEAFF. The V gene is TRBV6-1, the J gene TRBJ1-1; 8 bases match TRBD1. The CDR3 has 15 residues. Trimming removed 7 bases from V and 5 bases from J; junction bases left unmatched: 12. Germline CDR1 is MNHNS and CDR2 is SASEGT.

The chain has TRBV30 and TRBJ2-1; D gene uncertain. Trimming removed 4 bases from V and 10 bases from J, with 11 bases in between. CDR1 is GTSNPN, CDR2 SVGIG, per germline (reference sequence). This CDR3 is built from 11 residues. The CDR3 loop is CAWKLSFEQFF. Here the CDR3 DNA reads TGTGCCTGGAAATTGTCTTTCGAGCAGTTCTTC.

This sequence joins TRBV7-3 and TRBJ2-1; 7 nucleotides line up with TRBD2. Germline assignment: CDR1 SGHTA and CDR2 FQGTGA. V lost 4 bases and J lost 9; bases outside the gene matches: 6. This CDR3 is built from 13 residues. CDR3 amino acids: CASSSEAGFEQFF. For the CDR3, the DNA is TGTGCCAGCAGCTCGGAAGCGGGATTTGAGCAGTTCTTC.

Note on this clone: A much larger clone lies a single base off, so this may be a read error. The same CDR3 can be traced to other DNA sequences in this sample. CDR3 coding DNA: TGCGCCAGCAGCCCCGGGACTAGCGGGAACGAGCAGTACTTC. Protein sequence: CASSPGTSGNEQYF. V and J are TRBV5-1 and TRBJ2-5, with TRBD2 identical over 13 bases. The assigned J gene may be wrong: the sequence end matches TRBJ2-7 better. The germline CDR1 and CDR2 sequences are SGHRS and YFSETQ. The CDR3 runs 14 residues.

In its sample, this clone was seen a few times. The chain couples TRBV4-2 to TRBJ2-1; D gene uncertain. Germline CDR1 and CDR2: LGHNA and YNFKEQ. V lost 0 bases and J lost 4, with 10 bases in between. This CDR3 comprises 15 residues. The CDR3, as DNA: TGTGCCAGCAGCCAAGACCTACCATTTTACAATGAGCAGTTCTTC. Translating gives CASSQDLPFYNEQFF.

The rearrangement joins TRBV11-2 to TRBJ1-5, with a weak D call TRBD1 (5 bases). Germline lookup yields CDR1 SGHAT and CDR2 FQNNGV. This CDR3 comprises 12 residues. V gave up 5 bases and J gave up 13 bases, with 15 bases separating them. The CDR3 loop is CASSLASGGQHF. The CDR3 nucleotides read TGTGCCAGCAGCCTCGCCTCCGGGGGACAGCATTTT.